The clone carrying this T cell receptor beta chain appeared a few times. Its specificity is not known. V was shortened by 8 bases and J by 4 bases, with 18 bases between the two germline ends. CDR1 and CDR2 (germline): ENHRY, SYGVKD. The CDR3 loop spans 14 amino acids. This specimen comes from a study of early T cells in non-severe SARS-CoV-2 infection. Study-wide points: VDJdb-based annotation leaned toward anti-spike CD8 responses and missed private and CD4 specificities.

TCRdb redid the calling of the 5' RACE reads with MiXCR, one entry per CDR3 protein. In the table there are tens of thousands of distinct CDR3 sequences, just under 15% of which are singletons. This chain uses TRBV10-3 with TRBJ2-7; possibly TRBD1 for D (5 bases). The sample consisted of whole blood. The origin of this receptor is an adult who was a healthcare worker with PCR-confirmed SARS-CoV-2 infection or an uninfected control (not recorded which). CDR3 loop: CAIRLGPSSYEQYF. The CDR3 coding sequence is TGTGCCATCCGATTGGGGCCGAGTTCTTACGAGCAGTACTTC.